This T cell receptor (beta chain) was captured by sequencing in a study of shared clonotypes between healthy human individuals. Of note for this clone: Its antigen remains unidentified.

V lost 5 bases to trimming and J lost 4 bases, with 10 bases between them. This CDR3 is built from 13 residues. Germline V gene sequence: CDR1 SGHAT, CDR2 FQNNGV. The protocol was immunoSEQ multiplex PCR, while the TCRdb copy is restricted to in-frame clones and leaves out a portion. The profile shows roughly 2.1 million clones, roughly 91% of them singletons. Terminally differentiated effector memory CD45RA+ cells were left out of the naive CD8 fraction, which was CD45RO-negative and positively selected for CCR7. Study-wide results and limits: The study's rarefaction showed incomplete sorted-subset sequencing despite large depth.

The gene calls are TRBV11-2 and TRBJ2-3; D remains ambiguous. This TCR derives from a man between 18 and 29 years old in good health. Some clones in this sample may be carry-over from other donors' samples. Material for sequencing was naive CD8+ T cells from PBMCs. The CDR3 is CASSPRQADTQYF. The CDR3, as DNA: TGTGCCAGCAGCCCCAGGCAGGCAGATACGCAGTATTTT.